Below, one TCR beta chain is given with its context. Using immunoSEQ multiplex PCR, the repertoire was profiled, and TCRdb retains in-frame clones only, with some absent. The sample records a few hundred thousand clones, more than 65% being singletons. The entry originates in a study of blood T cell repertoires in COVID-19. The germline gives CDR1 MNHNS, CDR2 SASEGT. Deletions cut 2 bases from V and 6 bases from J, with 11 bases between. There are 14 residues in the CDR3. Sequenced material: peripheral blood. The chain joins TRBV6-1 to TRBJ2-1, with D uncertain. The source is a woman between 18 and 30 years old with acute or convalescent COVID-19. The CDR3 reads CASSEMGLSNEQFF. CDR3 DNA: TGTGCCAGCAGTGAAATGGGCCTGTCCAATGAGCAGTTCTTC.